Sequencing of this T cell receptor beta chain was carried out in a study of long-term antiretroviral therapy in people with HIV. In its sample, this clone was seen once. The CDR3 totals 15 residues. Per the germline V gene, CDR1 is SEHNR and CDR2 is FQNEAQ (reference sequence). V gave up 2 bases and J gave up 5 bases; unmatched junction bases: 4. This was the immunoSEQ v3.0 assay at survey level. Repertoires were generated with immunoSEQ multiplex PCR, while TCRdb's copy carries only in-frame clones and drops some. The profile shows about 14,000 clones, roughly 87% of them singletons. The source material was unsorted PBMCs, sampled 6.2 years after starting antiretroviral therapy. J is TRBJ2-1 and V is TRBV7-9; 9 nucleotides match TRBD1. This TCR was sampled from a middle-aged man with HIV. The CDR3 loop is CASSLLQGADNEQFF. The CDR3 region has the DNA TGTGCCAGCAGCTTACTACAGGGGGCGGACAATGAGCAGTTCTTC.